The 13 T cell receptor beta chains below come from one sample, sequenced in a study of shared clonotypes between healthy human individuals. The table came from immunoSEQ multiplex PCR; TCRdb's copy has only in-frame clones and leaves some out. The data hold about 2.1 million clones, with 85% to 95% observed a single time. CD8 cells classed as naive were CD45RO-negative and positively selected for CCR7, excluding terminally differentiated effector memory CD45RA+ cells. Sequenced material: naive CD8+ T cells from PBMCs. These receptor sequences come from a man aged 18 to 29 in good health. Some clones in this sample may be carry-over from other donors' samples.

DNA of the CDR3: TGTGCCAGCTCCCCGCCGCTAATCTCTGGAAACACCATATATTTT. This translates into CASSPPLISGNTIYF. The rearrangement uses TRBV11-2 and TRBJ1-3, with D unresolved. Trimming removed 8 bases from V and 0 bases from J, with 14 bases in between. CDR3 size: 15 residues. CDR1 and CDR2 (germline): SGHAT, FQNNGV.

The chain is built from TRBV19 and TRBJ2-3; D is possibly TRBD2 (5 bases). This CDR3 comprises 16 residues. Germline CDR1 LNHDA, CDR2 SQIVND (reference sequence). The V end was cut by 4 bases, the J end by 2 bases, with 16 bases between. The CDR3 loop is CASSTLQLGFTDTQYF. The CDR3 DNA follows: TGTGCCAGTAGTACCCTCCAACTAGGATTCACAGATACGCAGTATTTT.

This chain joins TRBV5-4 and TRBJ2-1, with D unclear. CDR1 SGHNT and CDR2 YYREEE come from the germline V gene (reference sequence). The CDR3 is 14 amino acids. With 3 bases removed from V and 10 bases from J, the gap between germline ends came to 17 bases. In nucleotides, the CDR3 is TGTGCCAGCAGCTCGTTTCGGCAGGTGGGCGAGCAGTTCTTC. It specifies CASSSFRQVGEQFF.

There are a few counts of this clone. This sample includes further DNA sequences coding for the same CDR3. The gene calls are TRBV4-3 and TRBJ1-1, with D unresolved. CDR3 size: 13 residues. Germline V gene sequence: CDR1 LGHNA, CDR2 YSLEER. With 0 bases removed from V and 1 base from J, the gap between germline ends came to 3 bases. CDR3 protein: CASSQDRNTEAFF. The CDR3, as DNA: TGCGCCAGCAGCCAAGACCGGAACACTGAAGCTTTCTTT.

The J gene is TRBJ2-1, the V gene TRBV4-3; a weak D match, TRBD1 (5 bases). The CDR3 contains 17 residues. Trimming removed 4 bases at V and 0 bases at J, with 16 bases between. CDR1 and CDR2 (germline): LGHNA, YSLEER. CDR3 coding DNA: TGCGCCAGCAGCCGCGGCGTTGGGGCGCCCTCCTACAATGAGCAGTTCTTC. It is translated as CASSRGVGAPSYNEQFF.

This rearrangement joins TRBV27 to TRBJ2-2, with 11 bases lining up with TRBD1. V gave up 5 bases and J gave up 2 bases; unmatched junction bases: 7. CDR1 MNHEY and CDR2 SMNVEV come from the germline V gene (reference sequence). The CDR3 totals 17 residues. The CDR3 DNA reads TGTGCCAGCAGTGGCCGGACAGGGGGCGCCAACACCGGGGAGCTGTTTTTT. Amino acids: CASSGRTGGANTGELFF.

The chain carries TRBV28 and TRBJ2-7; D may be TRBD1 (7 bases). The germline CDR1 and CDR2 sequences are MDHEN and SYDVKM. CDR3 length equals 13 residues. Trimming cost V 5 bases and J 3 bases, with 11 bases left between them. The CDR3 nucleotides read TGTGCCAGCAGTCAGGGGGGTTTCTACGAGCAGTACTTC. Translated: CASSQGGFYEQYF.

The chain uses TRBV4-1 and TRBJ2-7; D is ambiguous. The germline CDR1 and CDR2 sequences are MGHRA and YSYEKL. Trimming cost V 3 bases and J 2 bases, with 14 bases left between them. The CDR3 has 15 amino acids. Here the CDR3 DNA reads TGCGCCAGCAGCCAGTCGTCGGGCCTAGCCTACGAGCAGTACTTC. It is translated as CASSQSSGLAYEQYF.

This chain connects TRBV30 to TRBJ2-2, with D perhaps TRBD2 (6 bases). The ends were cut back, 3 bases at V and 0 bases at J, with 14 bases in the middle. The CDR3 is made up of 16 amino acids. Germline CDR1 GTSNPN, CDR2 SVGIG (reference sequence). CDR3 region: CAWSRQRVTNTGELFF. For the CDR3, the DNA is TGTGCCTGGAGCCGTCAGCGGGTTACGAACACCGGGGAGCTGTTTTTT.

The chain employs TRBV28 and TRBJ2-7; the D gene is possibly TRBD1 (5 bases). CDR1 is MDHEN, CDR2 SYDVKM, per germline. V was clipped by 3 bases and J by 3 bases, with 15 bases between them. The CDR3 is 15 residues long. The CDR3 DNA reads TGTGCCAGCAGTTTTCCCCTAGGGGCCGGCTACGAGCAGTACTTC. Translation gives CASSFPLGAGYEQYF.

The rearrangement uses TRBV2 and TRBJ1-4; unclear D gene. Germline V gene sequence: CDR1 SNHLY, CDR2 FYNNEI. Trimming left V 8 bases short and J 8 bases short, with 12 bases between. This CDR3 is 12 amino acids long. The CDR3 protein is CASETVGEKLFF. CDR3 sequence (DNA): TGTGCCAGCGAAACTGTGGGGGAAAAACTGTTTTTT.

The CDR3 nucleotides are TGTGCCAGCAGCGTAGGGCGGGAGTTGGGGTACGAGCAGTACTTC. It codes for CASSVGRELGYEQYF. The chain carries TRBV9 and TRBJ2-7; 7 nucleotides agree with TRBD2. With 0 bases clipped from V and 4 bases from J, the junction kept 7 bases outside the gene matches. The germline V gene encodes CDR1 SGDLS and CDR2 YYNGEE. The CDR3 runs to 15 residues.

The chain combines TRBV7-9 with TRBJ1-5; the match to TRBD1 covers 9 bases. Losses at the gene ends were 2 bases for V and 2 bases for J; bases not matched to a gene: 4. CDR3 length: 16 residues. CDR1 is SEHNR and CDR2 is FQNEAQ in the germline V gene (reference sequence). CDR3 DNA: TGTGCCAGCAGCTTAACGGGACAGGGAGGCAATCAGCCCCAGCATTTT. Translating it yields CASSLTGQGGNQPQHF. The whole variable domain, remainder taken from reference TRBV7-9 and TRBJ1-5, is DTGVSQNPRHKITKRGQNVTFRCDPISEHNRLYWYRQTLGQGPEFLTYFQNEAQLEKSRLLSDRFSAERPKGSFSTLEIQRTEQGDSAMYLCASSLTGQGGNQPQHFGDGTRLSIL.